One and the same sample provided the 32 T cell receptor beta chains below, sequenced in a study of OX40 agonist ivuxolimab in advanced cancers. The library was prepared using the immunoSEQ multiplex PCR assay. As stored in TCRdb, this immuneACCESS dataset retains in-frame rearrangements with V and J assigned. A fraction of the clones does not appear; measured against another copy, unresolved V genes explain less than half of the discrepancy, and the remainder lacks a known reason. This sample lists tens of thousands of clones; 75% to 90% were detected once. The ten largest make up over 2.5% of the sample. The specimen was CD4+ or CD8+ T cells sorted from blood, collected in a trial of the OX40 agonist ivuxolimab. These receptor sequences come from an adult with an advanced solid tumor such as melanoma, head and neck, liver or kidney cancer.

The chain combines TRBV7-2 with TRBJ2-1; TRBD1 agrees at 11 bases. Trimming cost V 1 base and J 8 bases; bases outside gene matches: 4. The CDR3 consists of 15 residues. Per germline, CDR1 SGHTA and CDR2 FQGNSA. CDR3 loop: CASSLVGTGGHEQFF. In DNA form, the CDR3 reads TGTGCCAGCAGCTTAGTGGGGACAGGGGGACATGAGCAGTTCTTC.

V and J are TRBV5-1 and TRBJ2-1; 8 bases are shared with TRBD2. V lost 4 bases and J lost 4; bases outside the gene matches: 7. The CDR3 runs 15 residues. CDR1 and CDR2 from the germline V gene are SGHRS and YFSETQ. This chain's CDR3 is CASSRGGPLYNEQFF. In DNA form, the CDR3 reads TGCGCCAGCAGCCGCGGGGGGCCCCTGTACAATGAGCAGTTCTTC.

The V gene is TRBV29-1, the J gene TRBJ1-5; D remains unclear. The CDR3 loop spans 13 amino acids. Germline V gives CDR1 SQVTM, CDR2 ANQGSEA. Trimming took off 4 bases at V and 2 bases at J, with 9 bases between the two ends. This CDR3 is CSVGPGGNQPQHF. CDR3 DNA sequence: TGCAGCGTTGGTCCAGGAGGCAATCAGCCCCAGCATTTT.

The chain couples TRBV5-1 to TRBJ2-3; the D gene is possibly TRBD2 (6 bases). Trimming pared 4 bases from V and 5 bases from J, leaving 14 bases between. This CDR3 contains 14 residues. Germline V gene sequence: CDR1 SGHRS, CDR2 YFSETQ. The chain's CDR3 is CASSNRREQDTQYF. CDR3 bases: TGCGCCAGCAGCAATAGGAGGGAGCAAGATACGCAGTATTTT.

The J gene is TRBJ1-6, the V gene TRBV6-1, with no clear D. The V and J ends lost 2 bases and 7 bases respectively, with 3 bases between them. Germline CDR1 is MNHNS and CDR2 is SASEGT. This CDR3 contains 12 residues. CDR3 in amino acids: CASSEWNSPLHF. DNA of the CDR3: TGTGCCAGCAGTGAATGGAATTCACCCCTCCACTTT.

The CDR3 region is CASSLGGTENEQYF. CDR3 DNA sequence: TGTGCCAGCAGCTTAGGCGGGACAGAAAACGAGCAGTACTTC. The chain combines TRBV7-9 with TRBJ2-5, with D possibly matching TRBD1 (7 bases). The last part of the DNA fits TRBJ2-7 better; the J call may be wrong. Germline loops: CDR1 SEHNR, CDR2 FQNEAQ (reference sequence). The CDR3 runs to 14 residues.

V and J are TRBV19 and TRBJ1-1; D is ambiguous. From germline, CDR1 is LNHDA and CDR2 SQIVND (reference sequence). The CDR3 is 13 residues long. Trimming removed 3 bases at V and 1 base at J, with 6 bases between. The CDR3 reads CASSISTNTEAFF. The CDR3 bases are TGTGCCAGTAGTATCTCCACGAACACTGAAGCTTTCTTT.

This chain's CDR3 is CASSPSGGAAYNEQFF. The CDR3 DNA sequence: TGTGCCAGCAGCCCTAGCGGGGGGGCTGCTTACAATGAGCAGTTCTTC. The chain has TRBV5-4 and TRBJ2-1, with TRBD2 matching 12 bases. The V segment lost 4 bases and the J segment 4 bases; nucleotides outside the gene matches: 6. The V gene's germline CDR1 is SGHNT and CDR2 YYREEE (reference sequence). The CDR3 extends over 16 amino acids.

V is TRBV5-1 and J is TRBJ1-6, with D tentatively TRBD1 (6 bases). V dropped 3 bases and J dropped 7 bases, with 20 bases sitting between them. The CDR3 length is 17 residues. CDR1 is SGHRS and CDR2 is YFSETQ in the germline V gene. In DNA, the CDR3 is TGCGCCAGCAGCTGGCGGAAACGACAGGTCGGGAATTCACCCCTCCACTTT. Translating it yields CASSWRKRQVGNSPLHF.

The CDR3 DNA reads as TGCAGCGCGTCGTCGTACAATGAGCAGTTCTTC. Translated: CSASSYNEQFF. The chain uses TRBV29-1 and TRBJ2-1; no clear D gene. The V end was cut by 7 bases, the J end by 4 bases, with 8 bases between. Germline assignment: CDR1 SQVTM and CDR2 ANQGSEA. The CDR3 covers 11 residues.

This clone was detected only once. The V and J genes are TRBV11-1 and TRBJ1-2, with D tentatively TRBD1 (5 bases). The CDR3 consists of 12 residues. Germline CDR1 SGHAT, CDR2 FQDESV (reference sequence). Trimming cost V 5 bases and J 5 bases, with 9 bases left between them. The DNA for the CDR3 is TGTGCCAGCAGCACGGGACCGTATGGCTACACCTTC. Translating gives CASSTGPYGYTF.

The gene calls are TRBV5-4 and TRBJ1-3, with unresolved D. The CDR3 covers 13 residues. CDR1 is SGHNT, CDR2 YYREEE, per germline (reference sequence). V was pared by 7 bases and J by 2 bases, with 10 bases between. As DNA, the CDR3 is TGTGCCAGCTCCACCTGGGCTGGAAACACCATATATTTT. Translated: CASSTWAGNTIYF.

The chain is built from TRBV29-1 and TRBJ1-1; a possible D gene is TRBD1 (5 bases). The V gene lost 8 bases and the J gene lost 0 bases, with 16 bases spanning the gap. Germline V lookup: CDR1 SQVTM, CDR2 ANQGSEA. The CDR3 sequence is 14 residues long. The CDR3 is CSPRQSAMNTEAFF. Here the CDR3 DNA reads TGCAGCCCCCGACAGTCAGCCATGAACACTGAAGCTTTCTTT.

V and J are TRBV7-9 and TRBJ2-5, with D possibly matching TRBD2 (6 bases). The CDR3 runs 14 residues. The V end was cut by 4 bases, the J end by 2 bases, with 11 bases between. Germline lookup yields CDR1 SEHNR and CDR2 FQNEAQ (reference sequence). DNA for the CDR3: TGTGCCAGCAGCTCCAAGCGGGCGCAAGAGACCCAGTACTTC. It translates to CASSSKRAQETQYF.

The V call is TRBV6-1, the J call TRBJ1-1; maybe TRBD1 (6 bases). Germline CDR1 is MNHNS and CDR2 is SASEGT. Trimming shortened V by 2 bases and J by 1 base, and 17 bases separated the two germline ends. This CDR3 has 17 amino acids. The CDR3 loop reads CASSEYLGGRGNTEAFF. As DNA, the CDR3 is TGTGCCAGCAGTGAATATTTGGGGGGCAGGGGGAACACTGAAGCTTTCTTT.

J is TRBJ1-2 and V is TRBV30, with D maybe TRBD1 (5 bases). Deletions cut 7 bases from V and 5 bases from J, with 14 bases between. CDR3 length: 12 amino acids. In germline, CDR1 is GTSNPN, CDR2 SVGIG (reference sequence). CDR3 loop: CASNWGGYGYTF. CDR3 DNA sequence: TGTGCCTCCAATTGGGGGGGTTATGGCTACACCTTC.

This clone was seen a single time. The gene calls are TRBV18 and TRBJ1-1; TRBD1 matches 10 bases. J was trimmed by 3 bases and V by 5 bases; bases with no gene match: 3. CDR1 KGHSH and CDR2 LQKENI come from the germline V gene. The CDR3 runs to 14 residues. The CDR3 here is CASSTGTGDTEAFF. The CDR3 coding sequence is TGTGCCAGCTCAACCGGGACAGGGGACACTGAAGCTTTCTTT.

This chain uses TRBV5-1 with TRBJ1-2; tentative D call: TRBD1 (5 bases). The CDR3 is 15 residues long. The V end was cut by 2 bases, the J end by 3 bases, with 14 bases between. CDR1 is SGHRS, CDR2 YFSETQ, per germline. The CDR3 reads CASSLMQGPDYGYTF. CDR3 coding DNA: TGCGCCAGCAGCTTAATGCAGGGCCCCGACTATGGCTACACCTTC. The entire variable domain, with the rest obtained from reference TRBV5-1 and TRBJ1-2, is as follows: KAGVTQTPRYLIKTRGQQVTLSCSPISGHRSVSWYQQTPGQGLQFLFEYFSETQRNKGNFPGRFSGRQFSNSRSEMNVSTLELGDSALYLCASSLMQGPDYGYTFGSGTRLTVV.

The chain recombines TRBV5-4 with TRBJ1-1; D remains ambiguous. V lost 1 base and J 6 bases, leaving 10 bases between the germline ends. The CDR3 extends over 13 amino acids. Germline CDR1 and CDR2: SGHNT and YYREEE (reference sequence). The CDR3 loop reads CASSLSQDPEAFF. The CDR3 coding sequence is TGTGCCAGCAGCTTGTCGCAGGACCCTGAAGCTTTCTTT.

The chain uses TRBV5-1 and TRBJ1-2; D remains unclear. Per germline, CDR1 SGHRS and CDR2 YFSETQ. Between the trimmed V and J ends, which lost 0 bases and 2 bases, there was a span of 11 bases. The CDR3 contains 15 residues. DNA for the CDR3: TGCGCCAGCAGCTTGGATCCGGAACTCAACTATGGCTACACCTTC. Translating it yields CASSLDPELNYGYTF.

V gene TRBV11-3 combines with J gene TRBJ2-2, with D possibly being TRBD1 (6 bases). The CDR3 consists of 14 residues. Germline loops: CDR1 SGHNT, CDR2 YENEEA. Trimming stripped 5 bases from V and 3 bases from J, with 10 bases between. CDR3 sequence reads: CASSINRDTGELFF. CDR3 nucleotide sequence: TGTGCCAGCAGCATTAACAGGGACACCGGGGAGCTGTTTTTT.

The chain links TRBV18 to TRBJ2-7; 11 nucleotides match TRBD2. CDR3 length: 15 residues. From germline, CDR1 is KGHSH and CDR2 LQKENI. Germline trimming cut 8 bases from V and 5 bases from J; bases unmatched to any gene: 11. The CDR3 loop is CASTTGRLAGNEQYF. The CDR3 nucleotides are TGTGCCAGCACGACCGGGCGACTAGCGGGGAACGAGCAGTACTTC.

This rearrangement joins TRBV6-1 to TRBJ2-5; the match to TRBD1 covers 7 bases. The V segment lost 4 bases and the J segment 7 bases; nucleotides outside the gene matches: 6. This CDR3 comprises 13 residues. Germline V lookup: CDR1 MNHNS, CDR2 SASEGT. The CDR3 DNA reads as TGTGCCAGCAGTGTAGGGACAGTGGGGACCCAGTACTTC. It translates to CASSVGTVGTQYF.

V gene TRBV6-5 combines with J gene TRBJ1-6, with 7 bases aligning to TRBD1. This CDR3 is 14 amino acids long. V lost 6 bases to trimming and J lost 9 bases; unmatched junction nucleotides: 8. The germline V gene has CDR1 MNHEY and CDR2 SVGAGI. The CDR3 region is CASSGIDRASPLHF. The CDR3 nucleotides are TGTGCCAGCAGCGGTATCGACAGGGCTTCACCCCTCCACTTT.

This clone has just a few counts. This chain joins TRBV5-4 and TRBJ2-1; D not certain. The germline V and J ends were trimmed by 1 base and 2 bases, with 13 bases remaining between them. This CDR3 has 16 amino acids. The V gene's germline CDR1 is SGHNT and CDR2 YYREEE (reference sequence). The CDR3 sequence: CASSLSRDVTYNEQFF. The CDR3 nucleotides are TGTGCCAGCAGCTTGAGTCGAGACGTGACCTACAATGAGCAGTTCTTC. Variable domain in full (rest from reference TRBV5-4 and TRBJ2-1): ETGVTQSPTHLIKTRGQQVTLRCSSQSGHNTVSWYQQALGQGPQFIFQYYREEENGRGNFPPRFSGLQFPNYSSELNVNALELDDSALYLCASSLSRDVTYNEQFFGPGTRLTVL.

The CDR3 loop is CAGRSSYNSPLHF. CDR3 DNA: TGTGCCGGGCGGAGCTCCTATAATTCACCCCTCCACTTT. The gene calls are TRBV6-1 and TRBJ1-6; D is uncertain. The CDR3 loop spans 13 amino acids. Germline CDR1 is MNHNS and CDR2 is SASEGT. Trimming took off 11 bases at V and 0 bases at J, with 8 bases between the two ends.

The rearrangement uses TRBV25-1 and TRBJ2-2; TRBD1 matches at 12 bases. The CDR3 is made up of 16 amino acids. Losses at the gene ends were 4 bases for V and 4 bases for J; bases not matched to a gene: 4. Germline V gene data show CDR1 as MGHDK and CDR2 as SYGVNS. The CDR3 protein is CASSGGTGGLTGELFF. The CDR3 DNA sequence: TGTGCCAGCAGTGGAGGGACAGGGGGCCTCACCGGGGAGCTGTTTTTT.

The V and J genes are TRBV5-1 and TRBJ1-6; 9 bases are a match to TRBD1. Trimming took 4 bases from V and 6 from J; bases not matched to a gene: 8. This CDR3 is built from 16 residues. CDR1 and CDR2 (germline): SGHRS, YFSETQ. CDR3: CASSPGQGLSNSPLHF. DNA for the CDR3: TGCGCCAGCAGCCCGGGACAGGGCCTCAGTAATTCACCCCTCCACTTT. The full variable domain, completed using reference TRBV5-1 and TRBJ1-6, is KAGVTQTPRYLIKTRGQQVTLSCSPISGHRSVSWYQQTPGQGLQFLFEYFSETQRNKGNFPGRFSGRQFSNSRSEMNVSTLELGDSALYLCASSPGQGLSNSPLHFGNGTRLTVT.

This clone came up a few times. This rearrangement joins TRBV5-5 to TRBJ1-2, with D unclear. V was clipped by 1 base and J by 7 bases, with 11 bases between them. The germline V gene encodes CDR1 SGHKS and CDR2 YYEKEE (reference sequence). This CDR3 is 13 amino acids long. DNA for the CDR3: TGTGCCAGCAGCTTGTGGACCTCGGTTGGCTACACCTTC. Protein: CASSLWTSVGYTF.

This clone was seen repeatedly, ten times or more. The rearrangement joins TRBV6-1 to TRBJ2-5; 7 bases are shared with TRBD1. The length of the CDR3 is 14 residues. The germline CDR1 and CDR2 sequences are MNHNS and SASEGT. V lost 3 bases and J lost 4; bases outside the gene matches: 5. CDR3 residues: CASSEGWTGETQYF. The CDR3 DNA reads as TGTGCCAGCAGTGAGGGATGGACAGGAGAGACCCAGTACTTC.

This chain uses TRBV7-9 with TRBJ1-2, with TRBD1 identical over 7 bases. V was pared by 1 base and J by 7 bases, with 9 bases of the junction left unmatched. The germline gives CDR1 SEHNR, CDR2 FQNEAQ (reference sequence). This CDR3 is built from 15 residues. As DNA, the CDR3 is TGTGCCAGCAGCTTAGTGCGGGGAGACAGGGTTGGCTACACCTTC. Encoded protein: CASSLVRGDRVGYTF. The complete variable domain, with remaining parts taken from reference TRBV7-9 and TRBJ1-2, reads DTGVSQNPRHKITKRGQNVTFRCDPISEHNRLYWYRQTLGQGPEFLTYFQNEAQLEKSRLLSDRFSAERPKGSFSTLEIQRTEQGDSAMYLCASSLVRGDRVGYTFGSGTRLTVV.

The chain couples TRBV30 to TRBJ2-2; D unclear. The CDR3 contains 13 residues. Germline V gene lookup returns CDR1 GTSNPN and CDR2 SVGIG (reference sequence). V lost 4 bases and J 4 bases, leaving 10 bases between the germline ends. The CDR3 loop is CAWTEQVTGELFF. The CDR3 DNA sequence: TGTGCCTGGACTGAGCAGGTCACCGGGGAGCTGTTTTTT.